This T cell receptor beta chain originates from a study of blood T cell repertoires in COVID-19. Study details: Samples taken during acute and convalescent COVID-19 were collected in the United States, Italy and Spain. T cells, B-cell-depleted T cells, or PBMCs supplied cDNA or gDNA.

As handled by the study authors: Amplification of reference gene primers provided the estimated nucleated cell counts. Sequencing used immunoSEQ multiplex PCR; TCRdb keeps in-frame clones, though not all of them. Clone size and the V and J calls come from that table; the DNA yielded D and trimming. The data hold about 74,000 clones, with 85% observed a single time. Trimming took off 0 bases at V and 5 bases at J, with 10 bases between the two ends. The germline V gene encodes CDR1 GTSNPN and CDR2 SVGIG (reference sequence). The CDR3 has 13 amino acids. This sequence joins TRBV30 and TRBJ1-2; no clear D. The origin of this receptor is a man in his fifties with acute or convalescent COVID-19. Sequencing input: peripheral blood. CDR3: CAWSVGFSYGYTF. The CDR3 nucleotides are TGTGCCTGGAGTGTCGGGTTCTCGTATGGCTACACCTTC.